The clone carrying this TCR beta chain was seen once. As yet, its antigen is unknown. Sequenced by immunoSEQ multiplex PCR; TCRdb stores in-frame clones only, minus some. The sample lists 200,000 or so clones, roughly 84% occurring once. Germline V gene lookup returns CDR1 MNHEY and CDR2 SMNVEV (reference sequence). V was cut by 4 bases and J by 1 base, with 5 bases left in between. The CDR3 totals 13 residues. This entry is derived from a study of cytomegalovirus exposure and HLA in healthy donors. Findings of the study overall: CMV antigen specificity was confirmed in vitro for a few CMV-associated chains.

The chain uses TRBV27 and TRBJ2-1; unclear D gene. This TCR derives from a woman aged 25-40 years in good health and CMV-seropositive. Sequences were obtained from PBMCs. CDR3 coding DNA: TGTGCCAGCAGTTCTTTATCCTACAATGAGCAGTTCTTC. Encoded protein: CASSSLSYNEQFF.